This TCR beta chain was recovered during a study of technical replicates of blood from a handful of donors. CDR3 length equals 13 residues. Germline V CDR1 and CDR2: SGDLS, YYNGEE. The V segment lost 5 bases and the J segment 7 bases; nucleotides outside the gene matches: 7. Libraries were prepared by immunoSEQ multiplex PCR; TCRdb keeps only in-frame clonotypes and omits some of them. There are some 50,000 clones in the sample; around 95% occur only once, and roughly 0.22% lies in the top ten. The TCR originated in a human donor in good health. Source material: T cells isolated from PBMCs. V and J are TRBV9 and TRBJ1-1; 8 bases are shared with TRBD1. The CDR3 here is CASSRQGRDEAFF. For the CDR3, the DNA is TGTGCCAGCAGTCGACAGGGGCGTGATGAAGCTTTCTTT.